Presented here are 13 T cell receptor beta chains from one specimen sequenced in a study of T cell changes during pregnancy in multiple sclerosis. Clones were read by immunoSEQ multiplex PCR, and TCRdb kept only the in-frame ones, dropping some. This sample has some 60,000 clones, with about 90% found just once. The input for sequencing was peripheral blood, taken in the third trimester of pregnancy. Receptors were obtained from a female donor in good health, enrolled as a control in a pregnancy study.

This clone came up once. This chain links TRBV5-1 with TRBJ1-2; maybe TRBD1 (6 bases). Trimming shortened V by 5 bases and J by 4 bases, and 12 bases separated the two germline ends. The CDR3 has 13 residues. The germline CDR1 and CDR2 sequences are SGHRS and YFSETQ. CDR3 residues: CASRGGDSYGYTF. The CDR3 region has the DNA TGCGCCAGCAGAGGGGGAGATAGCTATGGCTACACCTTC.

This chain uses TRBV6-1 with TRBJ2-7, with 9 bases aligning to TRBD1. Germline V gene data show CDR1 as MNHNS and CDR2 as SASEGT. The CDR3 sequence is 13 residues long. V was pared by 10 bases and J by 3 bases, with 7 bases of the junction left unmatched. Here the CDR3 DNA reads TGTGCCACCGAACGGGACAGGGACTACGAGCAGTACTTC. It encodes CATERDRDYEQYF.

This sequence joins TRBV7-9 and TRBJ2-1, with 7 nucleotides matching TRBD1. The junction had 14 bases not matched to a gene; V was cut back by 3 bases and J by 3 bases. The CDR3 contains 18 residues. The germline gives CDR1 SEHNR, CDR2 FQNEAQ (reference sequence). CDR3 loop: CASSFSVLTGQNYNEQFF. DNA for the CDR3: TGTGCCAGCAGCTTCTCGGTCCTGACAGGGCAAAACTACAATGAGCAGTTCTTC.

The chain has TRBV28 and TRBJ2-3; TRBD2 aligns across 13 bases. CDR3 size: 16 residues. Germline-derived CDR1 and CDR2 are MDHEN and SYDVKM. V shed 6 bases, J shed 3 bases, and the junction held 6 bases outside the gene matches. CDR3 coding DNA: TGTGCCAGCAGCCCCACTAGCGGGAGGGTAACAGATACGCAGTATTTT. Its translation: CASSPTSGRVTDTQYF.

The V call is TRBV7-9, the J call TRBJ1-1; TRBD1 matches 8 bases. Germline CDR1 SEHNR, CDR2 FQNEAQ (reference sequence). J gave up 1 base and V 4 bases, and 5 bases lay outside the gene matches. This CDR3 has 15 amino acids. The DNA for the CDR3 is TGTGCCAGCAGCTGGGGCGACAGGGGGAACACTGAAGCTTTCTTT. It specifies CASSWGDRGNTEAFF.

The rearrangement joins TRBV5-1 to TRBJ2-3; 8 bases are a match to TRBD2. CDR3 length: 15 amino acids. The V gene end was trimmed by 4 bases and the J gene end by 4 bases; junction bases not matched to a gene: 8. The germline V gene encodes CDR1 SGHRS and CDR2 YFSETQ. CDR3 region: CASSGSGIAADTQYF. CDR3 DNA sequence: TGCGCCAGCAGCGGTAGCGGGATCGCGGCAGATACGCAGTATTTT.

The chain carries TRBV19 and TRBJ2-1, with D possibly matching TRBD1 (5 bases). CDR3 length equals 12 residues. Looked up from germline, CDR1 is LNHDA and CDR2 is SQIVND (reference sequence). V was cut by 5 bases and J by 8 bases, with 10 bases left in between. CDR3 bases: TGTGCCAGTAGTCGCAGGGAAGATGAGCAGTTCTTC. Protein: CASSRREDEQFF.

CDR3 sequence reads: CASSFRATNEKLFF. CDR3 DNA: TGTGCCAGCAGCTTCAGGGCAACTAATGAAAAACTGTTTTTT. The chain carries TRBV5-8 and TRBJ1-4, with D tentatively TRBD1 (5 bases). The germline V and J ends were trimmed by 2 bases and 0 bases, with 5 bases remaining between them. This CDR3 contains 14 residues. Germline values: CDR1 SGHTS, CDR2 YDEGEE. Full variable domain (remainder filled in from reference TRBV5-8 and TRBJ1-4): EAGVTQSPTHLIKTRGQQATLRCSPISGHTSVYWYQQALGLGLQFLLWYDEGEERNRGNFPPRFSGRQFPNYSSELNVNALELEDSALYLCASSFRATNEKLFFGSGTQLSVL.

J is TRBJ2-2 and V is TRBV4-3, with D unclear. This CDR3 is built from 14 residues. Trimming left V 4 bases short and J 0 bases short, with 6 bases between. In germline, CDR1 is LGHNA, CDR2 YSLEER. The CDR3 DNA sequence: TGCGCCAGCAGCCGACTGGCGAACACCGGGGAGCTGTTTTTT. Amino acids: CASSRLANTGELFF.

The chain is built from TRBV5-8 and TRBJ2-1; 12 positions agree with TRBD1. CDR3 size: 16 residues. In germline, CDR1 is SGHTS, CDR2 YDEGEE. After removal of 4 bases from V and 4 bases from J, the junction contained 6 bases not matched to a gene. The CDR3: CASSVPGQGAYNEQFF. CDR3 in DNA: TGTGCCAGCAGCGTCCCGGGACAGGGGGCTTACAATGAGCAGTTCTTC.

The gene calls are TRBV19 and TRBJ2-7, with D possibly TRBD2 on 6 matching bases. Germline V gene data show CDR1 as LNHDA and CDR2 as SQIVND (reference sequence). The CDR3 sequence is 13 residues long. V was cut by 6 bases and J by 3 bases, with 12 bases left in between. The CDR3 loop is CASRNQAGYEQYF. Here the CDR3 DNA reads TGTGCCAGTAGGAATCAAGCGGGCTACGAGCAGTACTTC.

This clone was observed a handful of times. The chain links TRBV7-9 to TRBJ2-7; TRBD2 aligns across 10 bases. The V and J ends lost 4 bases and 5 bases, in that order; junction bases with no gene match: 8. The germline V gene has CDR1 SEHNR and CDR2 FQNEAQ (reference sequence). The CDR3 runs 15 residues. The CDR3 DNA sequence: TGTGCCAGCAGCTCCCTAGCGGGAGCCGTAGACGAGCAGTACTTC. Residues: CASSSLAGAVDEQYF. Complete variable domain (other parts from reference TRBV7-9 and TRBJ2-7): DTGVSQNPRHKITKRGQNVTFRCDPISEHNRLYWYRQTLGQGPEFLTYFQNEAQLEKSRLLSDRFSAERPKGSFSTLEIQRTEQGDSAMYLCASSSLAGAVDEQYFGPGTRLTVT.

This chain uses TRBV5-4 with TRBJ2-2, with 11 nucleotides matching TRBD2. The CDR3 extends over 15 amino acids. Germline-derived CDR1 and CDR2 are SGHNT and YYREEE (reference sequence). With V trimmed by 5 bases and J by 9 bases, 9 bases remained unmatched. The DNA of the CDR3 is TGTGCCAGCAGTACCGGGACTAGCGGATTACGGGAGCTGTTTTTT. This translates into CASSTGTSGLRELFF.